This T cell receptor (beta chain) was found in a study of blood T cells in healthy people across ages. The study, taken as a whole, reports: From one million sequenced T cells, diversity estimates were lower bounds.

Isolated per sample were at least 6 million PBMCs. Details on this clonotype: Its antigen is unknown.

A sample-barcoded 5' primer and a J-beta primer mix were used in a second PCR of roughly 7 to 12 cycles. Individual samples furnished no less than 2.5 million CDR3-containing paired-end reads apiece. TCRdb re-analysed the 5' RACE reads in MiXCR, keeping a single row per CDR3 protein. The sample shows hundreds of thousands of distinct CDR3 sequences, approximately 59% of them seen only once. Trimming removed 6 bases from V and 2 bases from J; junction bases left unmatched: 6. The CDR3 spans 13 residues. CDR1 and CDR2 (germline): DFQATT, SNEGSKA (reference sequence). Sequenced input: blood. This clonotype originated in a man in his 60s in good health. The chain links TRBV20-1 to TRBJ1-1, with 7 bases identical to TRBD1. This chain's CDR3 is CSAQRGLNTEAFF. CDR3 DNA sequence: TGCAGTGCCCAGAGGGGGCTTAACACTGAAGCTTTCTTT.